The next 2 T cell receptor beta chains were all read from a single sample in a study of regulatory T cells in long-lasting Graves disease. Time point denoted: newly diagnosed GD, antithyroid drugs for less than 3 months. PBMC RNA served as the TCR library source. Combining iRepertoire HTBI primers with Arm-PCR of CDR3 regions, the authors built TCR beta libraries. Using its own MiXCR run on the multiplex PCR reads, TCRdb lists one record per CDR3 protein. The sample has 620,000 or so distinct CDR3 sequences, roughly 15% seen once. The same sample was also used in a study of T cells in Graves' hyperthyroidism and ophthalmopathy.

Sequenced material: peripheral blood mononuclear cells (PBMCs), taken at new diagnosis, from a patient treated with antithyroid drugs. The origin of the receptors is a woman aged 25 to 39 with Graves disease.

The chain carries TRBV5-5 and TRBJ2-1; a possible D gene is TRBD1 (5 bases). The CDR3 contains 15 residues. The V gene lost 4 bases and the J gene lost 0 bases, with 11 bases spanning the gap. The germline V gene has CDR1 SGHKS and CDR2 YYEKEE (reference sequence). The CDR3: CASSPRQSSYNEQFF. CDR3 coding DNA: TGTGCCAGCAGCCCCCGACAGAGCTCCTACAATGAGCAGTTCTTC.

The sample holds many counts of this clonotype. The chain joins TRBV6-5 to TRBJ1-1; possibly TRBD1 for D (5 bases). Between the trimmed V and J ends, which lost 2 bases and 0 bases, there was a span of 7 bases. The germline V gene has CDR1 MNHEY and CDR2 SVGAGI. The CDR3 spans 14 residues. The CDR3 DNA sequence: TGTGCCAGCAGTTACGGGGGAATGAACACTGAAGCTTTCTTT. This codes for CASSYGGMNTEAFF.